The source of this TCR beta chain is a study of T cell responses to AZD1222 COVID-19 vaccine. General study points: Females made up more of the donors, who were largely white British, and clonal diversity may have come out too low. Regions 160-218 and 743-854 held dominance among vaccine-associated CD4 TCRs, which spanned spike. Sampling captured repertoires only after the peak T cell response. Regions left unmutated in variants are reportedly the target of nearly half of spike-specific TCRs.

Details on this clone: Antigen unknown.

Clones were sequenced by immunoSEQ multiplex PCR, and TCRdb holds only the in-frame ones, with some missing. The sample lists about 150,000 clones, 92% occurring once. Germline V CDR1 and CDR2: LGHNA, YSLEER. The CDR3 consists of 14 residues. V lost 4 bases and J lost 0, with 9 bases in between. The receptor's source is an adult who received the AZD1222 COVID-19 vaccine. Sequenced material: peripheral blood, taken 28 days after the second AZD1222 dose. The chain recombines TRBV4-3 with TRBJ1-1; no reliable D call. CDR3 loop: CASSPRNMNTEAFF. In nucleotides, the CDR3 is TGCGCCAGCAGCCCTCGAAACATGAACACTGAAGCTTTCTTT.